A selection of T cell receptor beta chains follows, all from one sample in a study of cytomegalovirus exposure and HLA in healthy donors. Clones were sequenced by immunoSEQ multiplex PCR, and TCRdb holds only the in-frame ones, with some missing. The table shows 120,000 to 150,000 clones, with roughly 85% occurring only once. Sequencing was performed on PBMCs. The receptors were gathered from a male donor in good health and CMV-seronegative. The CDR3 runs from the conserved cysteine through the conserved F or W. Fields, in order: V gene, J gene, D gene, clone size, CDR3 DNA, CDR3 protein. The D gene is left open where the match is weak. The size entry is marked missing in some rows and otherwise reads once, few, many or a size class.

v_call: TRBV6-6
j_call: TRBJ1-1
d_call: -
clone_size: -
cdr3_nt: TGTGCCAGCAGTAAAACCTCATGGGGCTGGGACACTGAAGCTTTCTTT
cdr3_aa: CASSKTSWGWDTEAFF

v_call: TRBV9
j_call: TRBJ1-1
d_call: -
clone_size: -
cdr3_nt: TGTGCCAGCAGCACTGGACGGGGAATCCACACTGAAGCTTTCTTT
cdr3_aa: CASSTGRGIHTEAFF

v_call: TRBV9
j_call: TRBJ2-1
d_call: TRBD2
clone_size: -
cdr3_nt: TGTGCCAGCAGCGTAGAAGCGGGAGCTGTCAATGAGCAGTTCTTC
cdr3_aa: CASSVEAGAVNEQFF

v_call: TRBV4-1
j_call: TRBJ1-3
d_call: -
clone_size: -
cdr3_nt: TGCGCCAGCAACCAACCGCCATCGGGGGGCTATGGAAACACCATATATTTT
cdr3_aa: CASNQPPSGGYGNTIYF

v_call: TRBV2
j_call: TRBJ2-7
d_call: TRBD2
clone_size: -
cdr3_nt: TGTGCCAGTACACTAGCGGAGTCGAACTACGAGCAGTACTTC
cdr3_aa: CASTLAESNYEQYF

v_call: TRBV18
j_call: TRBJ1-1
d_call: -
clone_size: -
cdr3_nt: TGTGCCAGCTCACCCTACCAGGGAACTGAAGCTTTCTTT
cdr3_aa: CASSPYQGTEAFF

v_call: TRBV7-2
j_call: TRBJ2-1
d_call: -
clone_size: -
cdr3_nt: TGTGCCAGCAGCTTAGTGGTGGGGCAGGGTGAGCAGTTCTTC
cdr3_aa: CASSLVVGQGEQFF

v_call: TRBV9
j_call: TRBJ2-7
d_call: TRBD1
clone_size: -
cdr3_nt: TGTGCCAGCAGCGCGGGACAGGGGTCCTACAAGCAGTACTTC
cdr3_aa: CASSAGQGSYKQYF

v_call: TRBV11-2
j_call: TRBJ1-6
d_call: TRBD1
clone_size: -
cdr3_nt: TGTGCCAGCAGCTTAGGACAGGGGGCTTCTCCCCTCCACTTT
cdr3_aa: CASSLGQGASPLHF

v_call: TRBV6-1
j_call: TRBJ2-4
d_call: TRBD1
clone_size: -
cdr3_nt: TGTGCCACGAAACCGGGACAGGGGTACATTCAGTACTTC
cdr3_aa: CATKPGQGYIQYF

v_call: TRBV5-8
j_call: TRBJ2-7
d_call: -
clone_size: -
cdr3_nt: TGTGCCAGCAGTTTAGGGGGGGTGTCCTACGAGCAGTACTTC
cdr3_aa: CASSLGGVSYEQYF

v_call: TRBV5-6
j_call: TRBJ2-5
d_call: -
clone_size: -
cdr3_nt: TGTGCCAGCAGCTTGAGAAACGGGTGGGGAGGAGAGACCCAGTACTTC
cdr3_aa: CASSLRNGWGGETQYF

v_call: TRBV30
j_call: TRBJ1-2
d_call: -
clone_size: -
cdr3_nt: TGTGCCTGGAGTGACCGCGGGGGGGGTGGCTACACCTTC
cdr3_aa: CAWSDRGGGGYTF

v_call: TRBV27
j_call: TRBJ1-2
d_call: TRBD1
clone_size: -
cdr3_nt: TGTGCCAGCAGTCCCAGGGGGGAAGGCTACACCTTC
cdr3_aa: CASSPRGEGYTF

v_call: TRBV9
j_call: TRBJ2-1
d_call: TRBD2
clone_size: -
cdr3_nt: TGTGCCAGCAGCCATACCTCTAGCGGAGATTTGTACAATGAGCAGTTCTTC
cdr3_aa: CASSHTSSGDLYNEQFF

v_call: TRBV4-1
j_call: TRBJ1-4
d_call: -
clone_size: -
cdr3_nt: TGCGCCAGCAGCCAAGTCGGATATCGTCAGGAGGATGAAAAACTGTTTTTT
cdr3_aa: CASSQVGYRQEDEKLFF

v_call: TRBV5-6
j_call: TRBJ2-7
d_call: -
clone_size: once
cdr3_nt: TGTGCCAGCAGCTTTCTCGGGAGAAACGAGCAGTACTTC
cdr3_aa: CASSFLGRNEQYF

v_call: TRBV29-1
j_call: TRBJ1-2
d_call: -
clone_size: -
cdr3_nt: TGCAGCGGTAGGGACATTTGGGGCTACACCTTC
cdr3_aa: CSGRDIWGYTF

v_call: TRBV19
j_call: TRBJ2-1
d_call: -
clone_size: once
cdr3_nt: TGTGCCAGCCAAGACCCAGCCCCTAGATACAATGAGCAGTTCTTC
cdr3_aa: CASQDPAPRYNEQFF

v_call: TRBV18
j_call: TRBJ1-2
d_call: TRBD1
clone_size: -
cdr3_nt: TGTGCCAGCTCACCTATCGACAGGGGGTACACCTTC
cdr3_aa: CASSPIDRGYTF

v_call: TRBV27
j_call: TRBJ1-5
d_call: -
clone_size: -
cdr3_nt: TGTGCCAGCAGTTTAGTTTATAGCAATCAGCCCCAGCATTTT
cdr3_aa: CASSLVYSNQPQHF

v_call: TRBV14
j_call: TRBJ1-1
d_call: -
clone_size: -
cdr3_nt: TGTGCCAGCAGCCTCCGGCAGGGCTCGGGGAACACTGAAGCTTTCTTT
cdr3_aa: CASSLRQGSGNTEAFF

v_call: TRBV27
j_call: TRBJ2-1
d_call: TRBD2
clone_size: -
cdr3_nt: TGTGCCAGCAGTTTCGGCGGGGGGGACAATGAGCAGTTCTTC
cdr3_aa: CASSFGGGDNEQFF

v_call: TRBV7-9
j_call: TRBJ1-2
d_call: -
clone_size: -
cdr3_nt: TGTGCCAGCAGCTTAGTTTCAACGGACTATGGCTACACCTTC
cdr3_aa: CASSLVSTDYGYTF

v_call: TRBV6-5
j_call: TRBJ2-1
d_call: TRBD1
clone_size: -
cdr3_nt: TGTGCCAGCAGGGGGTCGACAGGGCCGAATGAGCAGTTCTTC
cdr3_aa: CASRGSTGPNEQFF

v_call: TRBV5-1
j_call: TRBJ2-2
d_call: -
clone_size: -
cdr3_nt: TGCGCCAGCAGCTTAGGCACAGCTGATACCGGGGAGCTGTTTTTT
cdr3_aa: CASSLGTADTGELFF

v_call: TRBV7-2
j_call: TRBJ1-4
d_call: TRBD1
clone_size: once
cdr3_nt: TGTGCCAGCAGGGTGACAGGGGGCCTTAATGAAAAACTGTTTTTT
cdr3_aa: CASRVTGGLNEKLFF

v_call: TRBV7-2
j_call: TRBJ1-4
d_call: -
clone_size: -
cdr3_nt: TGTGCCAGCAGCCCCGGGGGAGGGTGGAATGAAAAACTGTTTTTT
cdr3_aa: CASSPGGGWNEKLFF

v_call: TRBV6-4
j_call: TRBJ2-1
d_call: TRBD2
clone_size: -
cdr3_nt: TGTGCCAGCAGTGACCGAGCGGGAGGGGGAAATGAGCAGTTCTTC
cdr3_aa: CASSDRAGGGNEQFF

v_call: TRBV25-1
j_call: TRBJ1-4
d_call: TRBD1
clone_size: -
cdr3_nt: TGTGCCAGCAGTGATCGGGGACAGGGGATCGAAAAACTGTTTTTT
cdr3_aa: CASSDRGQGIEKLFF

v_call: TRBV29-1
j_call: TRBJ1-2
d_call: -
clone_size: -
cdr3_nt: TGCAGCGTTGAAAGGCGGGCAGGGGACGACTATGGCTACACCTTC
cdr3_aa: CSVERRAGDDYGYTF

v_call: TRBV7-9
j_call: TRBJ1-5
d_call: TRBD1
clone_size: -
cdr3_nt: TGTGCCAGCAGCGGGACAGGGGGTCGCCAGCCCCAGCATTTT
cdr3_aa: CASSGTGGRQPQHF

v_call: TRBV19
j_call: TRBJ1-1
d_call: TRBD1
clone_size: -
cdr3_nt: TGTGCCAGTAGGACCGGGACAGAGATGAACACTGAAGCTTTCTTT
cdr3_aa: CASRTGTEMNTEAFF

v_call: TRBV30
j_call: TRBJ2-5
d_call: -
clone_size: -
cdr3_nt: TGTGCCTGGAGTGTCGGGGGATTGTACCAAGAGACCCAGTACTTC
cdr3_aa: CAWSVGGLYQETQYF

v_call: TRBV4-1
j_call: TRBJ2-1
d_call: TRBD2
clone_size: -
cdr3_nt: TGCGCCAGCAGCCAAGTCGGACTAGCGGGAGGGCCACAGGAGCAGTTCTTC
cdr3_aa: CASSQVGLAGGPQEQFF

v_call: TRBV18
j_call: TRBJ2-3
d_call: TRBD2
clone_size: -
cdr3_nt: TGTGCCAGCTCACCAAATAGCGGGAGCACAGATACGCAGTATTTT
cdr3_aa: CASSPNSGSTDTQYF

v_call: TRBV15
j_call: TRBJ1-4
d_call: TRBD1
clone_size: -
cdr3_nt: TGTGCCACCAGCAGTTCCCTCGGGGACAGGGGAGGGAAACTGTTTTTT
cdr3_aa: CATSSSLGDRGGKLFF

v_call: TRBV4-1
j_call: TRBJ2-2
d_call: -
clone_size: -
cdr3_nt: TGCGCCAGCAGTTTTATACAAACAGGGCCCGGGGAGCTGTTTTTT
cdr3_aa: CASSFIQTGPGELFF

v_call: TRBV5-4
j_call: TRBJ1-1
d_call: TRBD1
clone_size: -
cdr3_nt: TGTGCCAGCAGCTTGTTGAACAGGGGGGCCATGGAAGCTTTCTTT
cdr3_aa: CASSLLNRGAMEAFF

v_call: TRBV9
j_call: TRBJ1-6
d_call: -
clone_size: once
cdr3_nt: TGTGCCAGCAGCGCTGGGACACCGAATAATTCACCCCTCCACTTT
cdr3_aa: CASSAGTPNNSPLHF

v_call: TRBV11-2
j_call: TRBJ2-5
d_call: TRBD1
clone_size: -
cdr3_nt: TGTGCCAGCACGGGACCGGGACAGGGGGGGACCCAGTACTTC
cdr3_aa: CASTGPGQGGTQYF

v_call: TRBV6-6
j_call: TRBJ2-2
d_call: -
clone_size: -
cdr3_nt: TGTGCCAGCAGTTACGAGGGGGCCGGGGAGCTGTTTTTT
cdr3_aa: CASSYEGAGELFF

v_call: TRBV5-1
j_call: TRBJ1-1
d_call: -
clone_size: -
cdr3_nt: TGCGCCAGCAGCTTGGCTCAGGGAAGTAGAAACACTGAAGCTTTCTTT
cdr3_aa: CASSLAQGSRNTEAFF

v_call: TRBV29-1
j_call: TRBJ1-2
d_call: -
clone_size: -
cdr3_nt: TGCAGCGTTGAACGTACAGGGCCACTAGCGTATTACTATGGTTACACCTTC
cdr3_aa: CSVERTGPLAYYYGYTF

v_call: TRBV11-3
j_call: TRBJ2-1
d_call: TRBD2
clone_size: -
cdr3_nt: TGTGCCAGCAGCATTAGCGGGGGGCACGGTGAGCAGTTCTTC
cdr3_aa: CASSISGGHGEQFF

v_call: TRBV25-1
j_call: TRBJ1-1
d_call: TRBD1
clone_size: -
cdr3_nt: TGTGCCAGCAGTGAGTTCCAGGGGGTTAAAACTGAAGCTTTCTTT
cdr3_aa: CASSEFQGVKTEAFF

v_call: TRBV5-1
j_call: TRBJ2-3
d_call: -
clone_size: once
cdr3_nt: TGCGCCAGCAGCTTAGCGGGCACAGATACGCAGTATTTT
cdr3_aa: CASSLAGTDTQYF

v_call: TRBV5-1
j_call: TRBJ1-4
d_call: TRBD1
clone_size: -
cdr3_nt: TGCGCCAGCAGCTTGGGCACAGGGGGCGCGGAAAAACTGTTTTTT
cdr3_aa: CASSLGTGGAEKLFF

v_call: TRBV27
j_call: TRBJ2-7
d_call: TRBD1
clone_size: -
cdr3_nt: TGTGCCAGCAGCCCTCAGGGGGTTGGTACCTACGAGCAGTACTTC
cdr3_aa: CASSPQGVGTYEQYF

v_call: TRBV28
j_call: TRBJ2-2
d_call: TRBD1
clone_size: -
cdr3_nt: TGTGCCAGCAGGCCGATCCAGGACAGGGTATCGGACACCGGGGAGCTGTTTTTT
cdr3_aa: CASRPIQDRVSDTGELFF

v_call: TRBV19
j_call: TRBJ1-2
d_call: -
clone_size: -
cdr3_nt: TGTGCCAGTGAGAGTCGGGACTATGGCTACACCTTC
cdr3_aa: CASESRDYGYTF

v_call: TRBV7-9
j_call: TRBJ2-2
d_call: -
clone_size: few
cdr3_nt: TGTGCCAGCAGCTTTAGCTCCGGGGAGCTGTTTTTT
cdr3_aa: CASSFSSGELFF

v_call: TRBV12-5
j_call: TRBJ2-2
d_call: -
clone_size: -
cdr3_nt: TGTGCTAGTGGTCTACTTACCTCGAACACCGGGGAGCTGTTTTTT
cdr3_aa: CASGLLTSNTGELFF

v_call: TRBV28
j_call: TRBJ2-7
d_call: -
clone_size: -
cdr3_nt: TGTGCCACAGGGGCCGACGAGCAGTACTTC
cdr3_aa: CATGADEQYF

v_call: TRBV11-2
j_call: TRBJ2-5
d_call: -
clone_size: -
cdr3_nt: TGTGCCAGCAGCTTATACACCCGGGGGACCCAGTACTTC
cdr3_aa: CASSLYTRGTQYF

v_call: TRBV4-2
j_call: TRBJ2-1
d_call: -
clone_size: -
cdr3_nt: TGTGCCAGCAGCCAGAAGGAGGGAGGTTCCAATGAGCAGTTCTTC
cdr3_aa: CASSQKEGGSNEQFF

v_call: TRBV7-8
j_call: TRBJ1-4
d_call: TRBD1
clone_size: -
cdr3_nt: TGTGCCAGCAGCTTAGTTCTCCCGGGACAGGGGCGTGGGATAGAAGGAGTAAAACTGTTTTTT
cdr3_aa: CASSLVLPGQGRGIEGVKLFF

v_call: TRBV6-8
j_call: TRBJ2-5
d_call: -
clone_size: -
cdr3_nt: TGTGCCAGCAGACGACAGTATAGGGAGACCCAGTACTTC
cdr3_aa: CASRRQYRETQYF

v_call: TRBV5-5
j_call: TRBJ2-7
d_call: TRBD1
clone_size: few
cdr3_nt: TGTGCCAGCAGCATTCCGACAGGGGCGTTAGCCTACGAGCAGTACTTC
cdr3_aa: CASSIPTGALAYEQYF